This TCR beta chain was found in a study of blood T cell repertoires in COVID-19. Study context: PBMCs, B-cell-depleted T cells, or T cells provided the cDNA or gDNA that made up the material.

This clone was found once. CDR3 size: 15 residues. Trimming removed 1 base from V and 2 bases from J; junction bases left unmatched: 4. From germline, CDR1 is SGHVS and CDR2 FNYEAQ. The repertoire was sequenced with immunoSEQ multiplex PCR; TCRdb's copy has only in-frame clones and lacks some. The table records approximately 340,000 clones, around four fifths of them present only once. The material sequenced was peripheral blood. This receptor was obtained from a man under 40 with active or convalescent COVID-19. This rearrangement joins TRBV7-6 to TRBJ2-7; 8 nucleotides match TRBD2. The CDR3 sequence is CASSLEGSGAYEQYF. The DNA for the CDR3 is TGTGCCAGCAGCTTAGAGGGTAGCGGGGCCTACGAGCAGTACTTC.